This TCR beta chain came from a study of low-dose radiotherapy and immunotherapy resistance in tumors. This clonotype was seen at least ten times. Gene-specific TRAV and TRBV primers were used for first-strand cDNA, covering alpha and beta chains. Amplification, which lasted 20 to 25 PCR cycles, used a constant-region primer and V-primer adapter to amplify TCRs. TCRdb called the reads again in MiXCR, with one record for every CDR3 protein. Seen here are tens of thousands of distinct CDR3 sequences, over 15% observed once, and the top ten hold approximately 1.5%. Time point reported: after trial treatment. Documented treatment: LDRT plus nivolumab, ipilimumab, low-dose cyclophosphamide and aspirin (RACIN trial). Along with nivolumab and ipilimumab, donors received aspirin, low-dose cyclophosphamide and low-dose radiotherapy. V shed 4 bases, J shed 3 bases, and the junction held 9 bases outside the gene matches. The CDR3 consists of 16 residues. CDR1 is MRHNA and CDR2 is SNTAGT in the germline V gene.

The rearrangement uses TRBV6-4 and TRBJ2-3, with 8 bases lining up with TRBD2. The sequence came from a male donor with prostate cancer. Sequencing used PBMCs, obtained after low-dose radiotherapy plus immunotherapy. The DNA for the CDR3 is TGTGCCAGCAGTGGGGCCAGCGGGAGTGCGACAGATACGCAGTATTTT. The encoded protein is CASSGASGSATDTQYF.